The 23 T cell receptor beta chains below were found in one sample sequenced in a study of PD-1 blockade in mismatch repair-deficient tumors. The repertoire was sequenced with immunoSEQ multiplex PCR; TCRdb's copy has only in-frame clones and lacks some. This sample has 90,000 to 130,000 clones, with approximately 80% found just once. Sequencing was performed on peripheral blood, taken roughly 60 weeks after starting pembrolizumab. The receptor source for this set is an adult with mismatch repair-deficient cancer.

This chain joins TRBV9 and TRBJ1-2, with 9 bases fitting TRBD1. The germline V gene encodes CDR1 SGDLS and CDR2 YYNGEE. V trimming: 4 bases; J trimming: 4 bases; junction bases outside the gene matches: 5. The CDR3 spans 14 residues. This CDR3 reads CASSSQTGGYGYTF. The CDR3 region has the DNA TGTGCCAGCAGCTCTCAGACAGGGGGCTATGGCTACACCTTC. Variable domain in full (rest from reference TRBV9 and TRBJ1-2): DSGVTQTPKHLITATGQRVTLRCSPRSGDLSVYWYQQSLDQGLQFLIQYYNGEERAKGNILERFSAQQFPDLHSELNLSSLELGDSALYFCASSSQTGGYGYTFGSGTRLTVV.

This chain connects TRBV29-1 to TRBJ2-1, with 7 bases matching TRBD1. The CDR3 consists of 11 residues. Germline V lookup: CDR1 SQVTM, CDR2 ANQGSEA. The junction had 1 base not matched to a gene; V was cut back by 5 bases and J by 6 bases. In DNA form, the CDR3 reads TGCAGCGTTCACAGGGGCAATGAGCAGTTCTTC. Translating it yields CSVHRGNEQFF.

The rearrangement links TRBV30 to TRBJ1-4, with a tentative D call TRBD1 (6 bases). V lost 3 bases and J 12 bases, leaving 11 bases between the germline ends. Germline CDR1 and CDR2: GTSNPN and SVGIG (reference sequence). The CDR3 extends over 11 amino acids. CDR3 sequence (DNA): TGTGCCTGGAGGAAGGCAGGGGAACTGTTTTTT. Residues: CAWRKAGELFF.

The CDR3: CASSLGLVGYNEQFF. The CDR3 nucleotides read TGTGCCAGCAGCCTTGGACTAGTTGGTTACAATGAGCAGTTCTTC. The rearrangement joins TRBV11-2 to TRBJ2-1, with 7 positions matching TRBD2. The CDR3 is 15 residues long. Germline CDR1 and CDR2: SGHAT and FQNNGV. Trimming cost V 5 bases and J 4 bases; bases outside gene matches: 8.

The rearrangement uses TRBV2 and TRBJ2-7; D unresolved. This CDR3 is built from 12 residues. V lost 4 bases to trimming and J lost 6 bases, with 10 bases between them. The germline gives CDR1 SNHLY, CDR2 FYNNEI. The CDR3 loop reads CASSGKGFEQYF. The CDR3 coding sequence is TGTGCCAGCAGTGGAAAGGGATTCGAGCAGTACTTC.

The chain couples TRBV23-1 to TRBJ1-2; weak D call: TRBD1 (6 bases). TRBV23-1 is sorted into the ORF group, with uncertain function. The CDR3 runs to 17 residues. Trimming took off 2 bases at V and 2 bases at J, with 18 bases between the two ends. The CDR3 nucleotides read TGCGCCAGCAGTCAACCCGGACAGATACAAGGAAACTATGGCTACACCTTC. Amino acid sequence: CASSQPGQIQGNYGYTF.

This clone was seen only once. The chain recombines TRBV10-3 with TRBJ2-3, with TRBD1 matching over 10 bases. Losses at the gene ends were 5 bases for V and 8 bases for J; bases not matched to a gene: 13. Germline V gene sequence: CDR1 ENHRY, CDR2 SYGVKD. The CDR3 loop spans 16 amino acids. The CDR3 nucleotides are TGTGCCATCAGTCGTCCCGGGACAGGGGAGAGGGGTACGCAGTATTTT. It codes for CAISRPGTGERGTQYF.

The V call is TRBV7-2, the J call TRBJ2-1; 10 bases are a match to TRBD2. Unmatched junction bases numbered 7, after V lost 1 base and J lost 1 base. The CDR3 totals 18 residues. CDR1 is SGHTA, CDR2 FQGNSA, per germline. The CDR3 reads CASSLVSSGSRSYNEQFF. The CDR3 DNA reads TGTGCCAGCAGCTTAGTTTCTAGCGGGAGTAGGTCCTACAATGAGCAGTTCTTC.

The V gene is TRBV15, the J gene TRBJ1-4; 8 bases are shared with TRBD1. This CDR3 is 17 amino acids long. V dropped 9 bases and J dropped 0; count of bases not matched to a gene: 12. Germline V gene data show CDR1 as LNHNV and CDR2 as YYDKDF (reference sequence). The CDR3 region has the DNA TGTGCCACAGCTGCGGACAGGGTTTTTTCAACTAATGAAAAACTGTTTTTT. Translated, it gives CATAADRVFSTNEKLFF.

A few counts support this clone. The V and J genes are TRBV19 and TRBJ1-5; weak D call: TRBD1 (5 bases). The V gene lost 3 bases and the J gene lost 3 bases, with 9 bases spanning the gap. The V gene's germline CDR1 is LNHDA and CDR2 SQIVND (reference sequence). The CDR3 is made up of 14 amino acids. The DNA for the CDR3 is TGTGCCAGTAGTATCGGGGGAACCAATCAGCCCCAGCATTTT. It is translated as CASSIGGTNQPQHF.

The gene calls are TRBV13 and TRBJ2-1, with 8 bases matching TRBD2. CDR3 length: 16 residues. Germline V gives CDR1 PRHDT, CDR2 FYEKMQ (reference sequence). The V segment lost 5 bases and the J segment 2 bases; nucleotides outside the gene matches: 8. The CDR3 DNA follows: TGTGCCAGCAGCCCGAGAACTAGCGGTGCCTACAATGAGCAGTTCTTC. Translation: CASSPRTSGAYNEQFF.

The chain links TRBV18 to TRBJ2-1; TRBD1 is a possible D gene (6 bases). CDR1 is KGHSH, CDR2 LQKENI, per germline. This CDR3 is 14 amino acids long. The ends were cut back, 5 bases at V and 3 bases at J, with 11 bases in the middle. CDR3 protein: CASSKRTDYNEQFF. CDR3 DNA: TGTGCCAGCTCAAAAAGGACAGACTACAATGAGCAGTTCTTC.

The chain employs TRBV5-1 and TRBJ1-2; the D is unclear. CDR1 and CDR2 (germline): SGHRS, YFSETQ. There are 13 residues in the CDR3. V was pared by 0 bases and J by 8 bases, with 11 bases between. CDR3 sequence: CASSLGGGGGYTF. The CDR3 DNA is TGCGCCAGCAGCTTGGGGGGTGGCGGAGGCTACACCTTC. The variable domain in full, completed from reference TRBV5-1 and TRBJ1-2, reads KAGVTQTPRYLIKTRGQQVTLSCSPISGHRSVSWYQQTPGQGLQFLFEYFSETQRNKGNFPGRFSGRQFSNSRSEMNVSTLELGDSALYLCASSLGGGGGYTFGSGTRLTVV.

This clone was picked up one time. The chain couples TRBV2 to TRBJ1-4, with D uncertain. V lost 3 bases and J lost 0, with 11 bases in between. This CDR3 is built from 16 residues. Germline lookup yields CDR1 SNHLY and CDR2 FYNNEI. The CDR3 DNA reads TGTGCCAGCAGTGATGGGGAACGGGCAACTAATGAAAAACTGTTTTTT. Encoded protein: CASSDGERATNEKLFF. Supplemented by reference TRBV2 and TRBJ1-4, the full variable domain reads EPEVTQTPSHQVTQMGQEVILRCVPISNHLYFYWYRQILGQKVEFLVSFYNNEISEKSEIFDDQFSVERPDGSNFTLKIRSTKLEDSAMYFCASSDGERATNEKLFFGSGTQLSVL.

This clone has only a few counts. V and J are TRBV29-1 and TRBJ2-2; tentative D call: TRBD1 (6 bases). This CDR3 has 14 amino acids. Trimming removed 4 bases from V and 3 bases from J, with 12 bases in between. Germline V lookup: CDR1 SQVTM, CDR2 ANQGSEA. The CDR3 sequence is CSVVGDTHTGELFF. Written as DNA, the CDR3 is TGCAGCGTTGTAGGGGACACCCACACCGGGGAGCTGTTTTTT.

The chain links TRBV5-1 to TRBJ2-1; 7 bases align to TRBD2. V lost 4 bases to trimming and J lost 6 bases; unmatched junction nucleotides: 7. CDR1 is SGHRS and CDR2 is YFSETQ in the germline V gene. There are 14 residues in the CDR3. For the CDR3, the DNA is TGCGCCAGCAGCCCCCGGGAGGCCGGCAATGAGCAGTTCTTC. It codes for CASSPREAGNEQFF.

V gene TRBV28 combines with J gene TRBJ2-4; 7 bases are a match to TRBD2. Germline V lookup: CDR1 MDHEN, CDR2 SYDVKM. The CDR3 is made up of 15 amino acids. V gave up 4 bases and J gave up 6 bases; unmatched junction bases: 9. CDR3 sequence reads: CASSSPGSGGNIQYF. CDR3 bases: TGTGCCAGCAGTTCCCCCGGATCGGGGGGAAACATTCAGTACTTC.

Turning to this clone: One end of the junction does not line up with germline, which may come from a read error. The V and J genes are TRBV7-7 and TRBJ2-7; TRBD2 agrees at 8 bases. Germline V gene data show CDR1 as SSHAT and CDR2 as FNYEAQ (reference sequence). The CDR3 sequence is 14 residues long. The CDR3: CASSLFGRAGEQYF. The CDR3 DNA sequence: TGTGCTAGCAGCTTATTCGGGAGGGCGGGTGAGCAGTACTTC.

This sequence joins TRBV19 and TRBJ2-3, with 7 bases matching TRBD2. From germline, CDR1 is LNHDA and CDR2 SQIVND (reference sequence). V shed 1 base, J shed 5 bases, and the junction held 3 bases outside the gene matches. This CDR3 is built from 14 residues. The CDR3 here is CASSIGGREDTQYF. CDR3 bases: TGTGCCAGTAGTATAGGGGGGAGGGAAGATACGCAGTATTTT. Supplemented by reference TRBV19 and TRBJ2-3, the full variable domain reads DGGITQSPKYLFRKEGQNVTLSCEQNLNHDAMYWYRQDPGQGLRLIYYSQIVNDFQKGDIAEGYSVSREKKESFPLTVTSAQKNPTAFYLCASSIGGREDTQYFGPGTRLTVL.

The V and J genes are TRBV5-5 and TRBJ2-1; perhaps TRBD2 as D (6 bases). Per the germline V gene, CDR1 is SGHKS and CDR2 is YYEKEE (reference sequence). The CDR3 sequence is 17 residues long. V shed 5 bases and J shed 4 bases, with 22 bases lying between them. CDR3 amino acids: CASRSLGGSSGYNEQFF. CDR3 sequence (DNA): TGTGCCAGCAGATCACTTGGGGGGTCTTCGGGGTACAATGAGCAGTTCTTC.

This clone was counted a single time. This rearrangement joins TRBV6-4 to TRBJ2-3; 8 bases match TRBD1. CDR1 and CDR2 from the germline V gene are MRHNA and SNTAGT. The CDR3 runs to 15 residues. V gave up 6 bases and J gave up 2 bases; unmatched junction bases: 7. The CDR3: CASRPPGGHTDTQYF. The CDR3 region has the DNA TGTGCCAGCAGACCGCCAGGGGGCCACACAGATACGCAGTATTTT.

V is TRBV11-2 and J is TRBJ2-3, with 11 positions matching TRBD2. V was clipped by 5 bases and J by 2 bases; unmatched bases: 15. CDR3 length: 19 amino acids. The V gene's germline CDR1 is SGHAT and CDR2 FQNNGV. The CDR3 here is CASSQGVLAGGGDTDTQYF. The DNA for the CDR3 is TGTGCCAGCAGCCAAGGTGTCCTAGCGGGAGGCGGGGACACAGATACGCAGTATTTT.

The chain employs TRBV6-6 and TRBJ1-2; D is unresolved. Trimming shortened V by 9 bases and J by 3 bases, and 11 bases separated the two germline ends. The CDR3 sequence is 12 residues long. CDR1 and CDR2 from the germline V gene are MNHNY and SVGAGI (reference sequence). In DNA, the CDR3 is TGTGCCAGTGGGCGGGGAGACTATGGCTACACCTTC. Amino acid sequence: CASGRGDYGYTF.